One and the same sample provided the 15 T cell receptor beta chains below, sequenced in a study of T cell responses to AZD1222 COVID-19 vaccine (dated by TCRdb to 2020 to 2022). The method behind the library was the immunoSEQ multiplex PCR assay. TCRdb provides this immuneACCESS table in a form limited to in-frame rearrangements. Some clones are lacking; in checked studies, under half of them reflect an unresolved V gene, and why the rest are absent is not known. The sample table lists some 67,000 clones, about 80% of them with a count of one. Clones ranked in the top ten supply 6.5% of the sample. The time point label, as the study defines it: about 28 days (+/-7) after the second vaccine dose. Sequencing used peripheral blood, obtained 28 days after the second AZD1222 dose. Source of these receptors: an adult who received the AZD1222 COVID-19 vaccine.

In this sample, this clone turned up once. The chain joins TRBV10-3 to TRBJ2-4; no reliable D call. This CDR3 is 15 amino acids long. Germline CDR1 reads ENHRY; CDR2 reads SYGVKD. V was clipped by 2 bases and J by 6 bases, with 14 bases between them. DNA for the CDR3: TGTGCCATCAGTGAGACAAGGGCCGTAGCAAACATTCAGTACTTC. It yields the protein CAISETRAVANIQYF.

The gene calls are TRBV10-3 and TRBJ2-7, with D tentatively TRBD2 (5 bases). Germline assignment: CDR1 ENHRY and CDR2 SYGVKD. The CDR3 covers 13 residues. Trimming removed 11 bases at V and 3 bases at J, with 17 bases between. CDR3 sequence: CASSGGRGYEQYF. As DNA, the CDR3 is TGTGCCTCCTCTGGAGGACGAGGCTACGAGCAGTACTTC.

The J gene is TRBJ2-5, the V gene TRBV11-1; 9 nucleotides match TRBD1. The germline gives CDR1 SGHAT, CDR2 FQDESV (reference sequence). CDR3 length: 16 amino acids. Trimming at V came to 1 base and at J to 0 bases, leaving 3 bases not matched to a gene. This chain's CDR3 is CASSLGRTGDQETQYF. The CDR3 coding sequence is TGTGCCAGCAGCTTAGGCCGGACAGGGGACCAAGAGACCCAGTACTTC.

The chain is built from TRBV9 and TRBJ2-5; TRBD1 might be the D (6 bases). Trimming took off 0 bases at V and 2 bases at J, with 11 bases between the two ends. This CDR3 has 15 amino acids. Germline values: CDR1 SGDLS, CDR2 YYNGEE. The CDR3 nucleotides read TGTGCCAGCAGCGTAGGAGGTAGGGGGCAAGAGACCCAGTACTTC. As protein: CASSVGGRGQETQYF.

The gene calls are TRBV4-3 and TRBJ2-5; D perhaps matches TRBD1 (7 bases). The germline CDR1 and CDR2 sequences are LGHNA and YSLEER. This CDR3 contains 18 residues. V lost 0 bases and J 2 bases, leaving 19 bases between the germline ends. As DNA, the CDR3 is TGCGCCAGCAGCCAAGATGGAGTGACAGGGAGGCAGCAAGAGACCCAGTACTTC. Amino acids: CASSQDGVTGRQQETQYF.

This clone was counted a single time. The genes are TRBV9 and TRBJ2-1; TRBD2 matches at 7 bases. Losses at the gene ends were 1 base for V and 7 bases for J; bases not matched to a gene: 14. CDR3 length: 17 residues. Germline values: CDR1 SGDLS, CDR2 YYNGEE. The DNA for the CDR3 is TGTGCCAGCAGCGTAACACCGGCGGGGGATGAACCAAATGAGCAGTTCTTC. It codes for CASSVTPAGDEPNEQFF. The whole variable domain, filled in from reference TRBV9 and TRBJ2-1, reads DSGVTQTPKHLITATGQRVTLRCSPRSGDLSVYWYQQSLDQGLQFLIQYYNGEERAKGNILERFSAQQFPDLHSELNLSSLELGDSALYFCASSVTPAGDEPNEQFFGPGTRLTVL.

The V gene is TRBV5-1, the J gene TRBJ2-7; 7 bases match TRBD1. J was trimmed by 5 bases and V by 5 bases; bases with no gene match: 10. This CDR3 has 14 residues. The germline CDR1 and CDR2 sequences are SGHRS and YFSETQ. CDR3 region: CASREGAREDEQYF. The CDR3 nucleotides read TGCGCCAGCAGAGAGGGGGCCAGGGAAGACGAGCAGTACTTC. The whole variable domain, remainder taken from reference TRBV5-1 and TRBJ2-7, is KAGVTQTPRYLIKTRGQQVTLSCSPISGHRSVSWYQQTPGQGLQFLFEYFSETQRNKGNFPGRFSGRQFSNSRSEMNVSTLELGDSALYLCASREGAREDEQYFGPGTRLTVT.

This clone was found many times. The chain uses TRBV7-9 and TRBJ2-2; 7 positions agree with TRBD1. V lost 5 bases to trimming and J lost 1 base; unmatched junction nucleotides: 7. Per the germline V gene, CDR1 is SEHNR and CDR2 is FQNEAQ (reference sequence). The CDR3 totals 16 residues. For the CDR3, the DNA is TGTGCCAGCAGCCCCCTCCGACAGGGGAACACCGGGGAGCTGTTTTTT. It specifies CASSPLRQGNTGELFF.

This sequence joins TRBV19 and TRBJ2-7; TRBD1 matches 9 bases. With 4 bases clipped from V and 3 bases from J, the junction kept 10 bases outside the gene matches. Germline CDR1 reads LNHDA; CDR2 reads SQIVND (reference sequence). The CDR3 is 16 amino acids. This chain's CDR3 is CASSTFADRGSYEQYF. The CDR3 DNA reads as TGTGCCAGTAGTACCTTTGCCGACAGGGGGAGCTACGAGCAGTACTTC.

To note about this clone: Other nucleotide sequences from this sample produce the same CDR3. The V call is TRBV6-5, the J call TRBJ2-3, with TRBD2 identical over 12 bases. This CDR3 comprises 16 residues. Trimming at V came to 3 bases and at J to 3 bases, leaving 4 bases not matched to a gene. Germline values: CDR1 MNHEY, CDR2 SVGAGI. The CDR3 protein is CASSYSTSGGTDTQYF. In DNA, the CDR3 is TGTGCCAGCAGTTATTCGACTAGCGGGGGAACAGATACGCAGTATTTT.

This clone showed up just once. This same CDR3 is encoded by further DNA sequences in the sample. The chain has TRBV11-3 and TRBJ2-2, with 10 bases lining up with TRBD2. Germline CDR1 and CDR2: SGHNT and YENEEA. This CDR3 has 20 amino acids. The V gene end was trimmed by 3 bases and the J gene end by 5 bases; junction bases not matched to a gene: 18. DNA of the CDR3: TGTGCCAGCAGCTTCTCTCTGGTTCTAGCGGGGGCCGGGGGTACCGGGGAGCTGTTTTTT. It codes for CASSFSLVLAGAGGTGELFF.

The chain links TRBV5-5 to TRBJ1-4; D remains ambiguous. CDR1 and CDR2 (germline): SGHKS, YYEKEE (reference sequence). The length of the CDR3 is 15 residues. V lost 4 bases, J lost 1 base, and 11 bases lay in between. The CDR3 coding sequence is TGTGCCAGCAGCGGAAACATGCTAACTAATGAAAAACTGTTTTTT. This codes for CASSGNMLTNEKLFF.

The chain uses TRBV6-2 or TRBV6-3 and TRBJ1-5; tentatively, D is TRBD1 (6 bases). The CDR3 runs to 18 residues. V was shortened by 6 bases and J by 1 base, with 22 bases between the two germline ends. Germline-derived CDR1 and CDR2 are MNHEY and SVGEGT. The CDR3 DNA reads TGTGCCAGCAGCAGCGGGCACAGGGCGGGAGGGAGCAATCAGCCCCAGCATTTT. Translation: CASSSGHRAGGSNQPQHF.

The V call is TRBV19, the J call TRBJ2-5; TRBD1 matches 8 bases. The CDR3 spans 15 residues. V gave up 6 bases and J gave up 5 bases; unmatched junction bases: 11. Germline values: CDR1 LNHDA, CDR2 SQIVND (reference sequence). The CDR3 DNA reads as TGTGCCAGTAGCCCTGGACAGGGAGAAGATGAGACCCAGTACTTC. This sequence encodes CASSPGQGEDETQYF.

J is TRBJ2-1 and V is TRBV29-1; TRBD1 agrees at 10 bases. CDR3 size: 14 residues. With 6 bases clipped from V and 4 bases from J, the junction kept 6 bases outside the gene matches. The germline CDR1 and CDR2 sequences are SQVTM and ANQGSEA. CDR3 in amino acids: CSVAGTGAYNEQFF. The CDR3 DNA is TGCAGCGTGGCCGGGACAGGGGCATACAATGAGCAGTTCTTC.